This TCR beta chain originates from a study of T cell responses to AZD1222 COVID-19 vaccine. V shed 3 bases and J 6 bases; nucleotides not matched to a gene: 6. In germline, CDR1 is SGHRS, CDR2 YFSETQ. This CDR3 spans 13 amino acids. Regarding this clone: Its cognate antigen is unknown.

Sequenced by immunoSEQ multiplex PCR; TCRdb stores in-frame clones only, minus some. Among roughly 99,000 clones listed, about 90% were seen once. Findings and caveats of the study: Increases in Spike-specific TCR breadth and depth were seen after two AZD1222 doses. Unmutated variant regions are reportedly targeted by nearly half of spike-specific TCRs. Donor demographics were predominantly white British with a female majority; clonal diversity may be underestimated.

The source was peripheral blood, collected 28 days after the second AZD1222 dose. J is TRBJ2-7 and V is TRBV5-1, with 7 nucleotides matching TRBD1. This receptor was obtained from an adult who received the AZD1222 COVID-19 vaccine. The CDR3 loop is CASSYRGPGEQYF. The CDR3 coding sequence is TGCGCCAGCAGCTACAGGGGTCCCGGCGAGCAGTACTTC.